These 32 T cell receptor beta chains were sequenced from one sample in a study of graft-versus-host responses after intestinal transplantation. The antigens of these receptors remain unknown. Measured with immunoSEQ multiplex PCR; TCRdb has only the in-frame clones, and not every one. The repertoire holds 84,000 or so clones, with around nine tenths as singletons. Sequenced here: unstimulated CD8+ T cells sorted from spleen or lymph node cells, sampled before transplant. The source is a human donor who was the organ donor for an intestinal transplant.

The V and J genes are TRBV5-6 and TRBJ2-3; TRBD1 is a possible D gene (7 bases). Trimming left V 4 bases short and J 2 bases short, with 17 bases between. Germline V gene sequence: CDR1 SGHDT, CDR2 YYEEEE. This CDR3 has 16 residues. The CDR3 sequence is CASSPGRDRHTDTQYF. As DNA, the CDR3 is TGTGCCAGCAGCCCGGGGCGGGACAGACACACAGATACGCAGTATTTT.

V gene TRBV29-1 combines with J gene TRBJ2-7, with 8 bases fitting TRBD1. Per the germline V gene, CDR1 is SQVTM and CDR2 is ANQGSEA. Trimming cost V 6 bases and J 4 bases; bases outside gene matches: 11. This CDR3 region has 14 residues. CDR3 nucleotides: TGCAGCGTCCGCGGACAGGGTATGAATTACGAGCAGTACTTC. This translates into CSVRGQGMNYEQYF.

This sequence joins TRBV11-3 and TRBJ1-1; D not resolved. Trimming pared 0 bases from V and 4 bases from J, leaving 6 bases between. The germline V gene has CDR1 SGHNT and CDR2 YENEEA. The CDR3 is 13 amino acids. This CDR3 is CASSLDHGTEAFF. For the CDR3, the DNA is TGTGCCAGCAGCTTAGACCATGGCACTGAAGCTTTCTTT.

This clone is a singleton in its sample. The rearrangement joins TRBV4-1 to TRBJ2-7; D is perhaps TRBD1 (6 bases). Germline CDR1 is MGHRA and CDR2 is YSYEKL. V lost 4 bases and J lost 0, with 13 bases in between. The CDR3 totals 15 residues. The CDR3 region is CASSRDTGSSYEQYF. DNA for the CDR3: TGCGCCAGCAGCCGCGATACAGGGAGCTCCTACGAGCAGTACTTC.

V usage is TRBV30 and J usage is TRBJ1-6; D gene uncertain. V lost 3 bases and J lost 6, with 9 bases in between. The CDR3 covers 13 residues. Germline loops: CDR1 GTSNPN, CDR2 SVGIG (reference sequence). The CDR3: CAWRGRVNSPLHF. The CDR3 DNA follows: TGTGCCTGGAGGGGGAGAGTTAATTCACCCCTCCACTTT.

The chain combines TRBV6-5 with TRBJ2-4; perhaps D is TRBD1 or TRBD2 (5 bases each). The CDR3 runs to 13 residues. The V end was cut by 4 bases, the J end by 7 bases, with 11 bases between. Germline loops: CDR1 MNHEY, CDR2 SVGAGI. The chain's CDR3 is CASSWDPGNIQYF. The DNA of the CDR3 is TGTGCCAGCAGTTGGGACCCTGGGAACATTCAGTACTTC.

Here the CDR3 reads CASSQDRSRDVSYEQYF. The CDR3 nucleotides read TGTGCCAGCAGCCAAGATCGGAGCAGGGATGTTTCCTACGAGCAGTACTTC. The rearrangement links TRBV4-2 to TRBJ2-7, with a weak D call TRBD1 (5 bases). Trimming cost V 0 bases and J 1 base, with 16 bases left between them. Germline values: CDR1 LGHNA, CDR2 YNFKEQ. The CDR3 covers 17 residues.

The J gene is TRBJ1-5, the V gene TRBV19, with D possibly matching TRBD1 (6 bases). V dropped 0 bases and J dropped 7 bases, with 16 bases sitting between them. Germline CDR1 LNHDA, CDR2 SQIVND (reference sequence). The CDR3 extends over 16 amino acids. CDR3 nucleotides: TGTGCCAGTAGTATAGATCTGACGGGGGCTTGGCAGCCCCAGCATTTT. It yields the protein CASSIDLTGAWQPQHF.

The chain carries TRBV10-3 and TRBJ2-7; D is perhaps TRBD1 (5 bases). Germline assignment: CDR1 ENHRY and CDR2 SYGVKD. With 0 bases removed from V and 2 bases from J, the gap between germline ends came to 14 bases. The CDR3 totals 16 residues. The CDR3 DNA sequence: TGTGCCATCAGTGAGTCTGAGACAGTTCAAACCTACGAGCAGTACTTC. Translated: CAISESETVQTYEQYF.

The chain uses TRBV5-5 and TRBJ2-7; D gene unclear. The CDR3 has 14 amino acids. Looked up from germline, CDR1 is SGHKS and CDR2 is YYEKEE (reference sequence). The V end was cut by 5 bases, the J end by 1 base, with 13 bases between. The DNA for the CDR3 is TGTGCCAGCAGTCCCACCCTTGGGTCCTACGAGCAGTACTTC. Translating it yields CASSPTLGSYEQYF. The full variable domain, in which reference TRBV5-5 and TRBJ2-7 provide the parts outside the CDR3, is DAGVTQSPTHLIKTRGQQVTLRCSPISGHKSVSWYQQVLGQGPQFIFQYYEKEERGRGNFPDRFSARQFPNYSSELNVNALLLGDSALYLCASSPTLGSYEQYFGPGTRLTVT.

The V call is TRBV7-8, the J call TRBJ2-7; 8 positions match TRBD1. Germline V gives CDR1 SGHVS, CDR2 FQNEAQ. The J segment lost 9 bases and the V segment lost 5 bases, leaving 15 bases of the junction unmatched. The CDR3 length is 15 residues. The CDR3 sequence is CASSPWQGALGGQYF. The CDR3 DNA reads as TGTGCCAGCAGCCCGTGGCAGGGGGCGCTTGGTGGGCAGTACTTC.

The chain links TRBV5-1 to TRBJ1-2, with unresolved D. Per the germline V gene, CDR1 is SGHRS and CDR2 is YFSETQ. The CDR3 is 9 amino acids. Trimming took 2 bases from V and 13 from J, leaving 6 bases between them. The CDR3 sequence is CASSLLATF. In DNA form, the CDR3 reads TGCGCCAGCAGCTTATTGGCCACCTTC.

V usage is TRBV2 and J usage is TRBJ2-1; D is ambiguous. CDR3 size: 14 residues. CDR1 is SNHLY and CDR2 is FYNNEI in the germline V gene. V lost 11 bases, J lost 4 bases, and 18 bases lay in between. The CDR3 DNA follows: TGTGCCTTTCCGGCTGGCAAGAGGTACAATGAGCAGTTCTTC. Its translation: CAFPAGKRYNEQFF.

CDR3 loop: CASSQEMGGYTF. In DNA, the CDR3 is TGCGCCAGCAGCCAAGAAATGGGAGGCTACACCTTC. This rearrangement joins TRBV4-1 to TRBJ1-2; no clear D. The length of the CDR3 is 12 residues. The ends were cut back, 0 bases at V and 8 bases at J, with 7 bases in the middle. Germline CDR1 and CDR2: MGHRA and YSYEKL.

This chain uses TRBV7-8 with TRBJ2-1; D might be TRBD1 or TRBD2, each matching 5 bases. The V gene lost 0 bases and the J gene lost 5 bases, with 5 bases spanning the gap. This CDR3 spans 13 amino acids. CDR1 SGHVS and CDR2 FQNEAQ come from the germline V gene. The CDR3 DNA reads TGTGCCAGCAGCTTAGCGGGGGACAATGAGCAGTTCTTC. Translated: CASSLAGDNEQFF.

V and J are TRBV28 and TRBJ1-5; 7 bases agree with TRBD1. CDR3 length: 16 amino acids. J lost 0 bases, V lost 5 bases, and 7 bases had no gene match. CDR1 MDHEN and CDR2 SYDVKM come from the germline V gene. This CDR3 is CASSGLGQYSNQPQHF. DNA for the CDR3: TGTGCCAGCAGTGGCCTGGGACAGTATAGCAATCAGCCCCAGCATTTT. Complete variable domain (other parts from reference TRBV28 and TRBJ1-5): DVKVTQSSRYLVKRTGEKVFLECVQDMDHENMFWYRQDPGLGLRLIYFSYDVKMKEKGDIPEGYSVSREKKERFSLILESASTNQTSMYLCASSGLGQYSNQPQHFGDGTRLSIL.

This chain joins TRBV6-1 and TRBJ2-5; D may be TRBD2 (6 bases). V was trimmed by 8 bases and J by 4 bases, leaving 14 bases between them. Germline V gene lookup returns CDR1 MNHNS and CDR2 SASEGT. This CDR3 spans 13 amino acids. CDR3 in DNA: TGTGCCAGCCATGGGGGGTACCTAGAGACCCAGTACTTC. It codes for CASHGGYLETQYF.

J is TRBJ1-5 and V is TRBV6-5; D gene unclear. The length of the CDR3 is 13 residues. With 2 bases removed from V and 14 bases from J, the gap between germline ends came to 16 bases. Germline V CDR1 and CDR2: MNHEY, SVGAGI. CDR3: CASSYRTQSREHF. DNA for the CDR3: TGTGCCAGCAGTTACCGGACGCAGAGTAGGGAGCATTTT.

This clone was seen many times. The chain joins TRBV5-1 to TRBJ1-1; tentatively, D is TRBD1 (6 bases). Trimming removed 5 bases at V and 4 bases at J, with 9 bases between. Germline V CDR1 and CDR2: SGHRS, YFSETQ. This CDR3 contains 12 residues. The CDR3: CASRGGVTEAFF. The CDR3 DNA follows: TGCGCCAGCAGAGGGGGAGTCACTGAAGCTTTCTTT.

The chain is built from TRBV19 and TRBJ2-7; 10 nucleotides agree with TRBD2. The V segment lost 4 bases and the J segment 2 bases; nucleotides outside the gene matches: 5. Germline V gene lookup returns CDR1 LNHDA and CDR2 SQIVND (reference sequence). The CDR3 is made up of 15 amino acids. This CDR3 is CASSRGLAGAYEQYF. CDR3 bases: TGTGCCAGTAGTAGGGGCCTAGCGGGGGCCTACGAGCAGTACTTC. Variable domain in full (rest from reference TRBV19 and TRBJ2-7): DGGITQSPKYLFRKEGQNVTLSCEQNLNHDAMYWYRQDPGQGLRLIYYSQIVNDFQKGDIAEGYSVSREKKESFPLTVTSAQKNPTAFYLCASSRGLAGAYEQYFGPGTRLTVT.

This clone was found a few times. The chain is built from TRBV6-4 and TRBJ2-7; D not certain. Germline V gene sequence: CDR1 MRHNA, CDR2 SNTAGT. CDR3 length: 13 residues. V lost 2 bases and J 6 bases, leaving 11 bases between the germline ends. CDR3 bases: TGTGCCAGCAGTGACGCCCCCACGAGCGAGCAGTACTTC. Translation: CASSDAPTSEQYF.

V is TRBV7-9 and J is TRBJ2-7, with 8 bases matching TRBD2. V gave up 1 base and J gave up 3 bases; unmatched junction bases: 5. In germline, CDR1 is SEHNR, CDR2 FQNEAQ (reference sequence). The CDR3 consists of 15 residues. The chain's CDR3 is CASSLVSSGFYEQYF. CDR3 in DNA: TGTGCCAGCAGCTTAGTTTCTAGCGGGTTCTACGAGCAGTACTTC.

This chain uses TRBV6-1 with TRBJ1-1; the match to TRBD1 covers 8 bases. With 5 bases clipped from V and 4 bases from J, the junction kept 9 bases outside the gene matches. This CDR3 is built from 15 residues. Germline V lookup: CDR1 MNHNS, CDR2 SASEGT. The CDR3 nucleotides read TGTGCCAGCAGTTTCCCCTACACAGGGGGCACTGAAGCTTTCTTT. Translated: CASSFPYTGGTEAFF.

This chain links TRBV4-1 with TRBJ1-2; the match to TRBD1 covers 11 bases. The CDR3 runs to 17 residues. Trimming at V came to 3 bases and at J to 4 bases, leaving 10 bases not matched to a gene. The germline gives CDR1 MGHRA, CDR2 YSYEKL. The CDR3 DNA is TGCGCCAGCAGCCAGGGGACAGGGGGTATACTCCCCTATGGCTACACCTTC. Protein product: CASSQGTGGILPYGYTF.

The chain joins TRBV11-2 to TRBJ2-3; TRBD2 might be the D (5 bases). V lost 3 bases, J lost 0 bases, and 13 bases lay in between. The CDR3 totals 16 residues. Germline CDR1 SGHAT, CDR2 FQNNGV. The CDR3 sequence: CASSLFGRESTDTQYF. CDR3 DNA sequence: TGTGCCAGCAGCTTGTTCGGACGGGAAAGCACAGATACGCAGTATTTT.

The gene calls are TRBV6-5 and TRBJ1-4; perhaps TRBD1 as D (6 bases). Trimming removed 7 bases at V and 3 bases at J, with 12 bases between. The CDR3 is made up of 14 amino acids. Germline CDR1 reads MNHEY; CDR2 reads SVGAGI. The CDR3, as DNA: TGTGCCAGCAATGGTGGGGGGCCTAATGAAAAACTGTTTTTT. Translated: CASNGGGPNEKLFF.

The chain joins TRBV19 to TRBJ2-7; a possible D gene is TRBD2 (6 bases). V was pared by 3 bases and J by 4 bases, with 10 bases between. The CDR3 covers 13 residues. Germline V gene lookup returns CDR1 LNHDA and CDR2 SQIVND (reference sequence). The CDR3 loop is CASSMSGGYEQYF. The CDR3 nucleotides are TGTGCCAGTAGTATGTCCGGGGGATACGAGCAGTACTTC.

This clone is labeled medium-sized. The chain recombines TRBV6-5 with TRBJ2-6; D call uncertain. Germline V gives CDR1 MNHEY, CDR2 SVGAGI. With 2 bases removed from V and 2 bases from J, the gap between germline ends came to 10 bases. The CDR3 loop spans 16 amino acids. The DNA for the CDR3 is TGTGCCAGCAGTTACCCCACGGCCCCTGGGGCCAACGTCCTGACTTTC. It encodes CASSYPTAPGANVLTF.

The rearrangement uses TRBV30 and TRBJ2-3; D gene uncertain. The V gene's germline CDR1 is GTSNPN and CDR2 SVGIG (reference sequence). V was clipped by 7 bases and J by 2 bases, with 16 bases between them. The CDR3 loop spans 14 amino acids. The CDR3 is CAFHTGRYTDTQYF. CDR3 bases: TGTGCCTTTCATACTGGACGATACACAGATACGCAGTATTTT.

The CDR3 region is CASSLFQGIDYGYTF. For the CDR3, the DNA is TGTGCCAGCAGCTTATTCCAGGGGATAGACTATGGCTACACCTTC. This rearrangement joins TRBV7-3 to TRBJ1-2; D perhaps matches TRBD1 (6 bases). V dropped 2 bases and J dropped 3 bases, with 13 bases sitting between them. The CDR3 is made up of 15 amino acids. CDR1 is SGHTA, CDR2 FQGTGA, per germline.

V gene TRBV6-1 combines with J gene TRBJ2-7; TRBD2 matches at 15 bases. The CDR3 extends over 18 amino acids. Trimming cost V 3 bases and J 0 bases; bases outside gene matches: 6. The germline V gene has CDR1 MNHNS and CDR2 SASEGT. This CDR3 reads CASSDMGLAGGPSYEQYF. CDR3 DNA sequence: TGTGCCAGCAGTGACATGGGACTAGCGGGGGGCCCCTCCTACGAGCAGTACTTC.

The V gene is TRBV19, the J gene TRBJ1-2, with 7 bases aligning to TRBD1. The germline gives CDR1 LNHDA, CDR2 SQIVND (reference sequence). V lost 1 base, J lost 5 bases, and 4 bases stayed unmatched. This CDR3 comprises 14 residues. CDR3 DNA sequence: TGTGCCAGTAGTATAGTTGAGGGGGCGTATGGCTACACCTTC. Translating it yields CASSIVEGAYGYTF.